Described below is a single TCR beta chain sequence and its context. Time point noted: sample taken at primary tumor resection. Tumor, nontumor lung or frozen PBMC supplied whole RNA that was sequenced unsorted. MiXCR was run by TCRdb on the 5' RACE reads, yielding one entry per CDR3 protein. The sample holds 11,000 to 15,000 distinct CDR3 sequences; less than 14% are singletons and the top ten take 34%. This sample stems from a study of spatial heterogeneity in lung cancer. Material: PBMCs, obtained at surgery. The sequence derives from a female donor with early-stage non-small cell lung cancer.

In nucleotides, the CDR3 is TGTGCCAGCAGTTCGGGGGGCCGCCCCCAATACTATGGCTACACCTTC. Its translation: CASSSGGRPQYYGYTF. V gene TRBV28 combines with J gene TRBJ1-2; perhaps TRBD1 as D (6 bases). The CDR3 sequence is 16 residues long. The ends were cut back, 4 bases at V and 3 bases at J, with 18 bases in the middle. The germline V gene has CDR1 MDHEN and CDR2 SYDVKM.